This TCR beta chain appears in the sequencing data of a study of blood T cells in healthy people across ages. Germline V CDR1 and CDR2: MNHNS, SASEGT. V shed 2 bases and J shed 5 bases, with 13 bases lying between them. The CDR3 consists of 15 residues. The second PCR ran roughly 6 to 12 cycles with a sample-barcoded 5' primer and J-beta primers. From the 5' RACE reads, TCRdb called clonotypes with MiXCR, one entry per CDR3 protein. This repertoire shows hundreds of thousands of distinct CDR3 sequences, roughly 56% found once; its top ten account for roughly 26%. The J gene is TRBJ2-4, the V gene TRBV6-1; D is unresolved. This sequence originates from a man aged 40-49 years in good health. The sequencing sample was made of blood. The CDR3 protein is CASSERRTTQNIQYF. Here the CDR3 DNA reads TGTGCCAGCAGTGAACGTAGGACGACGCAAAACATTCAGTACTTC.